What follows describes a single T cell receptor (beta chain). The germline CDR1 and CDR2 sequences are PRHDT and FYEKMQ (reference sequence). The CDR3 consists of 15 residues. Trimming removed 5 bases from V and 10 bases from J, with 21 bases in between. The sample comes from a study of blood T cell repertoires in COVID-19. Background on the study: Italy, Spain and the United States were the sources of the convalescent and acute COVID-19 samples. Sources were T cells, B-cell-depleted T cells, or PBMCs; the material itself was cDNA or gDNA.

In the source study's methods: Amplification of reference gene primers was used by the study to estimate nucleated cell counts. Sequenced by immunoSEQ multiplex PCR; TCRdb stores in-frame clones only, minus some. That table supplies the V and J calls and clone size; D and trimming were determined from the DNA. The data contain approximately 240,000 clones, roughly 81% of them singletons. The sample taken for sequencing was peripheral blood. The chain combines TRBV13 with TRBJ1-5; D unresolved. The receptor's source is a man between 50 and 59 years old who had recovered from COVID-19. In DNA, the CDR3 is TGTGCCAGCAGCGAAGGAGTCGGGGAGCATCGACCCCAGCATTTT. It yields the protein CASSEGVGEHRPQHF.